Sequencing of this T cell receptor beta chain was carried out in a study of Ad26.COV2.S vaccination and SARS-CoV-2 variants. Across the study: Of the COV1001 trial arms, the Ad26.COV2.S arm included the donor. Ad26.COV2.S shots went into the muscle once or twice, 56 days apart.

Broader study findings: After vaccination, reports described spike-specific CD8+ and CD4+ T cell responses as showing substantial breadth. Vaccinees displayed broader spike-specific TCR repertoires than placebo recipients.

Stated treatment: roughly 19 received Ad26.COV2.S at low or high dose, single or two shots; five or six received placebo; per-sample allocation not given. Vaccine and placebo recipients were sampled on day 63 after the first injection. The CDR3 loop spans 12 amino acids. V lost 3 bases and J 8 bases, leaving 7 bases between the germline ends. Germline lookup yields CDR1 MDHEN and CDR2 SYDVKM. The table lists this clone with a count of one. The antigen is not known. This same CDR3 is encoded by further DNA sequences in the sample. TCRdb's copy holds only in-frame clones and misses some; the assay was immunoSEQ multiplex PCR. The sample contains fewer than 400,000 clones, over 80% of which appear only once.

The specimen comprised peripheral blood, sampled in a trial of Ad26.COV2.S vaccine versus placebo. This receptor was obtained from a person between 18 and 65 years old who received the Ad26.COV2.S COVID-19 vaccine or a placebo. V gene TRBV28 combines with J gene TRBJ1-4; D is perhaps TRBD1 (5 bases). CDR3 in DNA: TGTGCCAGCAGTTTTAGGGGAGAAAAACTGTTTTTT. It codes for CASSFRGEKLFF.